This TCR beta chain was sequenced during a study of blood T cell repertoires in COVID-19. Background on the study: Both acute and convalescent COVID-19 samples were obtained from the United States, Italy and Spain. PBMCs, B-cell-depleted T cells, or T cells were the source of the cDNA or gDNA that made up the material.

Original methodology: The authors estimated nucleated cell counts from reference gene primer amplification. Sequencing used immunoSEQ multiplex PCR; TCRdb keeps in-frame clones, though not all of them. V, J and clone size are those of that table, while D and trimming were read from the DNA. The sample yields about 72,000 clones, under 90% seen once. The source of this sequence is a man in his sixties or seventies with active or convalescent COVID-19. The source material was peripheral blood.

The CDR3 sequence: CASSIRRGEGGELFF. CDR3 in DNA: TGTGCCAGTAGTATCAGGCGGGGAGAGGGCGGGGAGCTGTTTTTT. The chain is built from TRBV19 and TRBJ2-2; D possibly corresponds to TRBD2 (6 bases). Germline V gene sequence: CDR1 LNHDA, CDR2 SQIVND (reference sequence). This CDR3 has 15 residues. Trimming pared 3 bases from V and 7 bases from J, leaving 15 bases between.